This T cell receptor (beta chain) was recorded in a study of CD8+CD57+ T cells in acquired aplastic anemia. Study-level findings and limits: In common between the patients and the controls were approximately 28 CD8+ CDR3 sequences.

Genomic DNA templated the TCR beta VDJ and CDR3 profiling. MiXCR, applied by TCRdb to the reads, yields one record per CDR3 protein. Of 150,000 or so distinct CDR3 sequences detected, 45% to 50% appear once; the ten largest clones hold over 25%. This CDR3 has 16 residues. Germline assignment: CDR1 SGHRS and CDR2 YFSETQ. Before being chosen for sequencing, patients had shown CD8+CD57+ cell expansion by flow cytometry. This clonotype was seen repeatedly, ten times or more. Its matching antigen is unknown. One end of the junction fails to match germline, which may point to a read error. The sequencing sample was made of sorted CD4+, CD8+, or CD8+CD57+ T cells (not recorded which) from PBMCs. V is TRBV5-1 and J is TRBJ2-5; TRBD2 is a possible D gene (7 bases). The receptor was isolated from a human donor with aplastic anemia. The CDR3 loop is CASSLAGAGEGQTQYF. CDR3 coding DNA: TGCGCCAGCAGCTTGGCCGGCGCAGGGGAGGGGCAGACCCAGTACTTT.